This T cell receptor beta chain was identified during a study of control samples from healthy donors and cancer patients. The CDR3 has 13 residues. The germline CDR1 and CDR2 sequences are GTSNPN and SVGIG (reference sequence). Trimming took off 5 bases at V and 7 bases at J, with 15 bases between the two ends. TCRdb's table, derived via immunoSEQ multiplex PCR, lists solely in-frame clones and lacks some. The data show 100,000 to 150,000 clones, with 75% to 95% seen just once and 8.6% held by the top ten. The source is a young man in good health. Specimen: blood. The chain recombines TRBV30 with TRBJ1-5; D gene uncertain. The CDR3 loop reads CAWSPTSNQPQHF. DNA for the CDR3: TGTGCCTGGTCCCCTACTTCAAACCAGCCCCAGCATTTT.